What follows are 18 T cell receptor beta chains derived from one specimen sequenced in a study of blood T cell repertoires in COVID-19. The protocol was immunoSEQ multiplex PCR, while the TCRdb copy is restricted to in-frame clones and leaves out a portion. The sample yields around 260,000 clones, nearly 90% seen once. The specimen was peripheral blood. The source is a human donor in a cohort sampled during active COVID-19.

This rearrangement joins TRBV30 to TRBJ1-1; D remains unclear. Germline loops: CDR1 GTSNPN, CDR2 SVGIG (reference sequence). Deletions cut 0 bases from V and 0 bases from J, with 20 bases between. This CDR3 is 18 amino acids long. CDR3 sequence reads: CAWSVGTGITSMNTEAFF. DNA for the CDR3: TGTGCCTGGAGTGTTGGAACGGGAATCACCTCGATGAACACTGAAGCTTTCTTT.

DNA of the CDR3: TGTGCCAGCAGTTTTTTAGGGGAATACGAGCAGTACTTC. Translating it yields CASSFLGEYEQYF. The V call is TRBV27, the J call TRBJ2-7; weak D call: TRBD1 (5 bases). Deletions cut 3 bases from V and 4 bases from J, with 10 bases between. The CDR3 consists of 13 residues. The germline V gene encodes CDR1 MNHEY and CDR2 SMNVEV (reference sequence).

The chain recombines TRBV10-3 with TRBJ2-2; 7 bases align to TRBD2. This CDR3 is built from 15 residues. Germline trimming cut 3 bases from V and 0 bases from J; bases unmatched to any gene: 1. Germline CDR1 is ENHRY and CDR2 is SYGVKD. The chain's CDR3 is CAISEAGPNTGELFF. The CDR3 nucleotides are TGTGCCATCAGTGAAGCGGGGCCGAACACCGGGGAGCTGTTTTTT.

This chain links TRBV5-6 with TRBJ1-5, with D unresolved. Trimming left V 0 bases short and J 4 bases short, with 5 bases between. CDR3 length: 13 residues. CDR1 is SGHDT and CDR2 is YYEEEE in the germline V gene. The CDR3: CASSLAGNQPQHF. The CDR3 DNA is TGTGCCAGCAGCTTGGCCGGTAATCAGCCCCAGCATTTT.

The V call is TRBV7-8, the J call TRBJ1-1, with D possibly being TRBD1 (5 bases). V shed 5 bases and J shed 4 bases, with 14 bases lying between them. Germline V gene sequence: CDR1 SGHVS, CDR2 FQNEAQ. The CDR3 totals 14 residues. CDR3 in DNA: TGTGCCAGCAGCCCCTGGGGGGTGGGCACTGAAGCTTTCTTT. Translation: CASSPWGVGTEAFF.

The rearrangement joins TRBV30 to TRBJ2-5; 14 bases match TRBD2. The CDR3 sequence is 15 residues long. Per the germline V gene, CDR1 is GTSNPN and CDR2 is SVGIG (reference sequence). The J segment lost 5 bases and the V segment lost 2 bases, leaving 4 bases of the junction unmatched. The CDR3: CAWSPGLAGDETQYF. The DNA of the CDR3 is TGTGCCTGGAGTCCGGGACTAGCGGGAGACGAGACCCAGTACTTC.

V is TRBV4-1 and J is TRBJ2-1; 8 nucleotides match TRBD2. The CDR3 is 19 amino acids. Germline loops: CDR1 MGHRA, CDR2 YSYEKL. Losses at the gene ends were 1 base for V and 1 base for J; bases not matched to a gene: 12. The CDR3 is CASSQGWGKASGSYNEQFF. The CDR3 bases are TGCGCCAGCAGCCAAGGATGGGGGAAGGCTAGCGGGTCCTACAATGAGCAGTTCTTC.

The chain combines TRBV2 with TRBJ2-2, with D possibly being TRBD2 (6 bases). V lost 6 bases and J lost 8, with 16 bases in between. Germline CDR1 reads SNHLY; CDR2 reads FYNNEI. The CDR3 extends over 14 amino acids. CDR3 bases: TGTGCCAGCAGGGAGAGGACTATAGTGGGGGAGCTGTTTTTT. It encodes CASRERTIVGELFF.

This chain links TRBV9 with TRBJ1-5; maybe TRBD1 (6 bases). Germline V gene lookup returns CDR1 SGDLS and CDR2 YYNGEE. V was trimmed by 4 bases and J by 6 bases, leaving 26 bases between them. CDR3 length: 18 amino acids. The CDR3 nucleotides read TGTGCCAGCAGCCTCCCATTCGCAGGGGCCGGAGTCGGTCAGCCCCAGCATTTT. Translating it yields CASSLPFAGAGVGQPQHF.

The V gene is TRBV27, the J gene TRBJ2-5; 7 nucleotides match TRBD2. The CDR3 loop spans 14 amino acids. V was pared by 3 bases and J by 4 bases, with 5 bases of the junction left unmatched. Germline V gives CDR1 MNHEY, CDR2 SMNVEV (reference sequence). The CDR3 spells CASSFSGITETQYF. The CDR3 DNA follows: TGTGCCAGCAGTTTCAGCGGGATAACAGAGACCCAGTACTTC.

This clone was counted a single time. The chain uses TRBV9 and TRBJ2-7; D may be TRBD1 (6 bases). CDR1 and CDR2 (germline): SGDLS, YYNGEE. This CDR3 has 15 amino acids. V was cut by 4 bases and J by 5 bases, with 19 bases left in between. The CDR3 region has the DNA TGTGCCAGCAGCTCCCGGGCAGGGGTTCGGGACGAGCAGTACTTC. This translates into CASSSRAGVRDEQYF.

The chain joins TRBV3-1 (or the pseudogene TRBV3-2) to TRBJ2-2, with a weak D call TRBD2 (6 bases). The CDR3 is 13 residues long. Germline V gene sequence: CDR1 LGHDT, CDR2 YNNKEL (reference sequence). V dropped 4 bases and J dropped 6 bases, with 9 bases sitting between them. CDR3 coding DNA: TGTGCCAGCAGCCGCCGGGGGTCCGGGGAGCTGTTTTTT. Amino acids: CASSRRGSGELFF.

This clone has just a few counts. V and J are TRBV10-3 and TRBJ1-2; D not resolved. Germline V gene data show CDR1 as ENHRY and CDR2 as SYGVKD. This CDR3 has 12 amino acids. V dropped 7 bases and J dropped 1 base, with 7 bases sitting between them. This chain's CDR3 is CAITGDNYGYTF. CDR3 bases: TGTGCCATCACCGGGGATAACTATGGCTACACCTTC.

The rearrangement links TRBV4-1 to TRBJ2-2; no clear D gene. V was shortened by 1 base and J by 0 bases, with 6 bases between the two germline ends. This CDR3 has 15 amino acids. Germline V gene data show CDR1 as MGHRA and CDR2 as YSYEKL. This CDR3 reads CASSQVTANTGELFF. The DNA of the CDR3 is TGCGCCAGCAGCCAAGTAACAGCGAACACCGGGGAGCTGTTTTTT.

The rearrangement uses TRBV19 and TRBJ2-7; the D gene is possibly TRBD1 (6 bases). Germline CDR1 and CDR2: LNHDA and SQIVND (reference sequence). The CDR3 runs 16 residues. Trimming cost V 0 bases and J 0 bases, with 12 bases left between them. The CDR3: CASSIDPTGRSYEQYF. CDR3 DNA sequence: TGTGCCAGTAGTATAGACCCGACAGGCCGCTCCTACGAGCAGTACTTC.

The J gene is TRBJ2-3, the V gene TRBV4-3; weak D call: TRBD1 (5 bases). The CDR3 spans 15 residues. The germline CDR1 and CDR2 sequences are LGHNA and YSLEER. V lost 0 bases and J 6 bases, leaving 13 bases between the germline ends. CDR3 bases: TGCGCCAGCAGCCAAGACGGAAGGGGCAGTGATACGCAGTATTTT. This gives the protein CASSQDGRGSDTQYF.

The chain uses TRBV4-3 and TRBJ2-6, with 8 bases lining up with TRBD2. The CDR3 consists of 18 residues. V lost 3 bases, J lost 0 bases, and 7 bases stayed unmatched. The germline V gene has CDR1 LGHNA and CDR2 YSLEER. The CDR3 DNA follows: TGCGCCAGCAGCCAGGCAGCGGGAGTTCCCTCTGGGGCCAACGTCCTGACTTTC. Translation gives CASSQAAGVPSGANVLTF.

V usage is TRBV10-3 and J usage is TRBJ2-1, with TRBD2 as a possible D gene (5 bases). The CDR3 spans 15 residues. V was trimmed by 3 bases and J by 2 bases, leaving 11 bases between them. Per the germline V gene, CDR1 is ENHRY and CDR2 is SYGVKD. CDR3 amino acids: CAISERDYTYNEQFF. CDR3 in DNA: TGTGCCATCAGTGAACGGGATTATACCTACAATGAGCAGTTCTTC.